This is a list of T cell receptor beta chains from one sample in a study of vaccination and CD4 T cells after COVID-19. TCRdb ran MiXCR on the PCR reads and lists one entry per CDR3 protein. The sample lists some 40,000 distinct CDR3 sequences; under 45% were seen once. This specimen consisted of CD4+ T cells from blood, obtained about 7 months after SARS-CoV-2 vaccination. These receptors were collected from a human donor who had recovered from COVID-19. Each CDR3 is given with its conserved first and last residue. Fields, in order: D gene, clone size, J gene, V gene, CDR3 length, CDR3 protein, CDR3 DNA. The D gene is left open where the match is weak. A clone size is listed for some rows: how often the clone was seen (once, few, many), or a class if it is expanded.

-,-,TRBJ1-6,TRBV10-3,14,CAITGSQGNSPLHF,TGTGCCATCACCGGATCGCAGGGAAATTCACCCCTCCACTTT
-,-,TRBJ2-5,TRBV20-1,17,CSARDSWVQGERETQYF,TGCAGTGCTAGAGATTCATGGGTCCAGGGAGAGCGAGAGACCCAGTACTTC
-,-,TRBJ2-5,TRBV12-3/TRBV12-4,13,CASSITGMETQYF,TGTGCCAGCAGCATAACAGGGATGGAGACCCAGTACTTC
-,few,TRBJ1-2,TRBV19,16,CASSIGDGRQLSGYTF,TGTGCCAGTAGTATAGGGGACGGAAGGCAATTGAGTGGCTACACCTTC
TRBD2,-,TRBJ2-1,TRBV20-1,14,CSASPGLVRNEQFF,TGCAGTGCTAGCCCCGGACTAGTACGTAATGAGCAGTTCTTC
-,-,TRBJ2-7,TRBV2,12,CASSDPYREQYF,TGTGCCAGCAGTGACCCTTACCGCGAGCAGTACTTC
TRBD1,few,TRBJ1-5,TRBV7-9,13,CASSKGADQPQHF,TGTGCCAGCAGCAAGGGGGCCGATCAGCCCCAGCATTTT
-,few,TRBJ2-5,TRBV6-5,14,CASSYLDRQETQYF,TGTGCCAGCAGTTACCTGGACCGTCAAGAGACCCAGTACTTC
-,few,TRBJ1-1,TRBV7-9,12,CASSLTTTEAFF,TGTGCCAGCAGCCTGACAACCACTGAAGCTTTCTTT
TRBD2,-,TRBJ2-7,TRBV24-1,17,CATSESPGTSGKYEQYF,TGTGCCACCAGTGAAAGTCCCGGGACTAGCGGGAAGTACGAGCAGTACTTC
TRBD2,-,TRBJ2-7,TRBV6-5,12,CASSSLLAVQYF,TGTGCCAGCAGTTCCCTACTAGCGGTGCAGTACTTC
TRBD1,-,TRBJ2-1,TRBV20-1,13,CSPTGGEGNEQFF,TGCAGTCCTACAGGGGGCGAGGGCAATGAGCAGTTCTTC
-,-,TRBJ1-2,TRBV6-2/TRBV6-3,16,CASSRLSFDKVHGYTF,TGTGCCAGCAGCCGCCTATCCTTCGACAAAGTACATGGCTACACCTTC
-,few,TRBJ2-5,TRBV20-1,10,CSAVVETQYF,TGCAGTGCCGTGGTGGAGACCCAGTACTTC
TRBD2,-,TRBJ2-7,TRBV7-2,14,CASSPGLALYEQYF,TGTGCCAGCAGCCCGGGACTAGCGTTATACGAGCAGTACTTC
-,-,TRBJ2-2,TRBV15,16,CATSRVPVRENGELFF,TGTGCCACCAGCAGAGTTCCCGTTAGAGAAAACGGGGAGCTGTTTTTT
-,-,TRBJ2-2,TRBV7-9,14,CASSADLNTGELFF,TGTGCCAGCAGCGCCGACTTGAACACCGGGGAGCTGTTTTTT
-,-,TRBJ2-7,TRBV7-2,13,CASRGPYGYEQYF,TGTGCCAGCAGAGGACCCTATGGATACGAGCAGTACTTC
-,few,TRBJ1-5,TRBV6-1,13,CASLGHSNQPQHF,TGTGCCAGCCTGGGCCATAGCAATCAGCCCCAGCATTTT
-,-,TRBJ2-1,TRBV19,13,CASSIPPYNEQFF,TGTGCCAGTAGTATTCCCCCCTACAATGAGCAGTTCTTC
-,-,TRBJ2-3,TRBV9,13,CASSQALTDTQYF,TGTGCCAGCAGCCAAGCTCTCACAGATACGCAGTATTTT
-,-,TRBJ1-5,TRBV28,15,CASSLQGRSNQPQHF,TGTGCCAGCAGTTTACAGGGCAGAAGCAATCAGCCCCAGCATTTT